Below, 18 T cell receptor beta chains from the same sample are listed, as sequenced in a study of post-analysis software for immune sequencing data. Whole-study results and caveats: The study found TRBV5-6, TRBV5-1 and TRBV20-1 among 4 or 5 TRBV segments more frequent in patients than controls.

Incorporated into the TCR beta cDNA libraries were unique molecular identifiers, which served to reduce PCR and sequencing biases. MiXCR, run by TCRdb on the PCR reads, gives a single entry per CDR3 protein. The sample contains hundreds of thousands of distinct CDR3 sequences, roughly half of which appear only once. Their antigens remain unidentified. The specimen sequenced was blood. All receptors derive from a girl aged 10 to 17 with multiple sclerosis.

The CDR3 loop reads CASRVDRGRPLRTDTQYF. The CDR3 nucleotides are TGTGCCAGCAGGGTGGACAGGGGCCGCCCCCTTCGCACAGATACGCAGTATTTT. This chain connects TRBV5-5 to TRBJ2-3; 9 bases line up with TRBD1. The junction had 14 bases not matched to a gene; V was cut back by 5 bases and J by 1 base. Germline V gene lookup returns CDR1 SGHKS and CDR2 YYEKEE (reference sequence). The CDR3 runs to 18 residues.

The rearrangement uses TRBV3-1 and TRBJ2-6, with 14 bases aligning to TRBD2. The CDR3 is made up of 18 amino acids. Germline V CDR1 and CDR2: LGHDT, YNNKEL (reference sequence). The V segment lost 4 bases and the J segment 2 bases; nucleotides outside the gene matches: 4. The chain's CDR3 is CASSLKGLAGAGANVLTF. CDR3 sequence (DNA): TGTGCCAGCAGCCTGAAGGGACTAGCGGGAGCTGGGGCCAACGTCCTGACTTTC.

The chain joins TRBV4-1 to TRBJ2-7; 9 nucleotides line up with TRBD2. Germline CDR1 MGHRA, CDR2 YSYEKL. J gave up 4 bases and V 0 bases, and 4 bases lay outside the gene matches. The CDR3 is 15 amino acids. The CDR3 DNA follows: TGCGCCAGCAGCCAAGACGACGCGGGAGGGTACGAGCAGTACTTC. This encodes CASSQDDAGGYEQYF.

The chain links TRBV12-3 or TRBV12-4 to TRBJ1-1; D call uncertain. CDR3 length: 18 residues. V was clipped by 5 bases and J by 2 bases, with 24 bases between them. CDR3 amino acids: CASSVPGPGPNLNTEAFF. In DNA, the CDR3 is TGTGCCAGCAGTGTTCCGGGCCCCGGTCCGAACCTAAACACTGAAGCTTTCTTT.

This clonotype occurred once. The chain combines TRBV20-1 with TRBJ2-3; possibly TRBD1 for D (5 bases). Germline assignment: CDR1 DFQATT and CDR2 SNEGSKA (reference sequence). This CDR3 comprises 14 residues. Between the trimmed V and J ends, which lost 6 bases and 2 bases, there was a span of 15 bases. In nucleotides, the CDR3 is TGCAGTGCCCCCTGGGGCGGAGTCACAGATACGCAGTATTTT. It specifies CSAPWGGVTDTQYF.

The chain links TRBV6-1 to TRBJ2-2; D tentatively reads TRBD1 or TRBD2 (5 bases each). CDR1 is MNHNS and CDR2 is SASEGT in the germline V gene. Trimming left V 7 bases short and J 7 bases short, with 19 bases between. The CDR3 sequence is 15 residues long. CDR3: CASTRDGVFGGELFF. The CDR3 DNA reads TGTGCCAGCACCCGGGACGGCGTCTTCGGCGGGGAGCTGTTTTTT.

This chain uses TRBV7-2 with TRBJ1-1, with TRBD1 matching over 9 bases. CDR1 and CDR2 from the germline V gene are SGHTA and FQGNSA. With 4 bases clipped from V and 13 bases from J, the junction kept 13 bases outside the gene matches. This CDR3 comprises 14 residues. In nucleotides, the CDR3 is TGTGCCAGCAGCTCGAACCGGGACAGGGATCTCGTTTTCTTT. It encodes CASSSNRDRDLVFF.

V and J are TRBV4-1 and TRBJ2-1; D might be TRBD1 (6 bases). The CDR3 length is 15 residues. CDR1 and CDR2 (germline): MGHRA, YSYEKL. Deletions cut 6 bases from V and 3 bases from J, with 15 bases between. CDR3 in amino acids: CASSLTGNLYNEQFF. The DNA of the CDR3 is TGCGCCAGCAGTCTAACAGGGAACCTCTACAATGAGCAGTTCTTC.

The chain is built from TRBV12-3 or TRBV12-4 and TRBJ2-1; perhaps TRBD2 as D (6 bases). The V gene lost 7 bases and the J gene lost 8 bases, with 15 bases spanning the gap. The length of the CDR3 is 13 residues. CDR3 DNA sequence: TGTGCCAGCATCTTGGGGGGAACGGATGAGCAGTTCTTC. Protein: CASILGGTDEQFF.

Turning to this clonotype: At one of its ends the junction is not consistent with the germline gene, which may arise from a read error. This chain links TRBV7-7 with TRBJ2-1; the match to TRBD2 covers 8 bases. This CDR3 is 16 amino acids long. Germline V gene lookup returns CDR1 SSHAT and CDR2 FNYEAQ (reference sequence). CDR3 coding DNA: TGTGCTAGCAGCTTGGCAACTAGCGGACCCTACAATGAGCAGTTCTTC. Its protein product is CASSLATSGPYNEQFF. Drawing the rest from reference TRBV7-7 and TRBJ2-1, the complete variable domain is GAGVSQSPRYKVTKRGQDVTLRCDPISSHATLYWYQQALGQGPEFLTYFNYEAQPDKSGLPSDRFSAERPEGSISTLTIQRTEQRDSAMYRCASSLATSGPYNEQFFGPGTRLTVL.

The chain recombines TRBV20-1 with TRBJ2-1, with 8 bases fitting TRBD2. Trimming took 0 bases from V and 0 from J; bases not matched to a gene: 7. There are 17 residues in the CDR3. Germline V CDR1 and CDR2: DFQATT, SNEGSKA (reference sequence). CDR3 sequence: CSARDGGSGASYNEQFF. The CDR3 bases are TGCAGTGCTAGAGATGGGGGTAGCGGGGCCTCCTACAATGAGCAGTTCTTC.

The chain is built from TRBV14 and TRBJ2-7; TRBD1 matches 9 bases. V lost 4 bases to trimming and J lost 4 bases; unmatched junction nucleotides: 8. Germline V gives CDR1 SGHDN, CDR2 FVKESK. The CDR3 runs to 15 residues. The CDR3 region is CASSPYTGGGYEQYF. The CDR3 DNA reads as TGTGCCAGCAGCCCATACACAGGGGGCGGTTACGAGCAGTACTTC.

This clonotype was detected a few times. The chain uses TRBV28 and TRBJ1-2, with no clear D. V lost 3 bases and J lost 4, with 3 bases in between. Germline CDR1 and CDR2: MDHEN and SYDVKM. The length of the CDR3 is 11 residues. Written as DNA, the CDR3 is TGTGCCAGCAGTTTTTTCTATGGCTACACCTTC. It is translated as CASSFFYGYTF.

This clonotype occurred a few times. The chain recombines TRBV10-3 with TRBJ1-2; D gene ambiguous. The CDR3 has 12 residues. Germline CDR1 is ENHRY and CDR2 is SYGVKD. Trimming shortened V by 2 bases and J by 4 bases, and 5 bases separated the two germline ends. CDR3 protein: CAISEKGYGYTF. The CDR3 DNA sequence: TGTGCCATCAGTGAGAAGGGCTATGGCTACACCTTC.

In its sample, this clonotype was seen a few times. The chain joins TRBV7-2 to TRBJ2-5, with a possible D match to TRBD2 (5 bases). The CDR3 extends over 15 amino acids. Trimming cost V 3 bases and J 5 bases, with 16 bases left between them. From germline, CDR1 is SGHTA and CDR2 FQGNSA. Here the CDR3 reads CASSLEAGRTETQYF. DNA of the CDR3: TGTGCCAGCAGCTTGGAGGCCGGGCGAACGGAGACCCAGTACTTC.

The V call is TRBV19, the J call TRBJ1-2; D is uncertain. The V end was cut by 5 bases, the J end by 8 bases, with 24 bases between. The V gene's germline CDR1 is LNHDA and CDR2 SQIVND (reference sequence). The CDR3 spans 16 residues. This CDR3 reads CASSPTVPRESGGYTF. In nucleotides, the CDR3 is TGTGCCAGTAGTCCGACCGTCCCAAGGGAATCGGGCGGCTACACCTTC.

V gene TRBV9 combines with J gene TRBJ2-7, with TRBD2 identical over 16 bases. Germline V lookup: CDR1 SGDLS, CDR2 YYNGEE. The junction had 11 bases not matched to a gene; V was cut back by 7 bases and J by 1 base. CDR3 length: 18 amino acids. CDR3 nucleotide sequence: TGTGCCAGCGCCGAGGGACTAGCGGGAGGGCCCCTTTCCTACGAGCAGTACTTC. Its protein is CASAEGLAGGPLSYEQYF.

This clonotype appeared a few times. The gene calls are TRBV3-1 and TRBJ2-7; D unresolved. The V end lost 0 bases, the J end lost 0 bases, and 6 bases lay between the germline ends. The CDR3 covers 14 residues. Germline CDR1 is LGHDT and CDR2 is YNNKEL (reference sequence). The CDR3 DNA sequence: TGTGCCAGCAGCCAAGAGGGAAACTCCTACGAGCAGTACTTC. Translation: CASSQEGNSYEQYF.